A selection of T cell receptor beta chains follows, all from one sample in a study of T cell responses to AZD1222 COVID-19 vaccine. TCRdb's copy holds only in-frame clones and misses some; the assay was immunoSEQ multiplex PCR. The repertoire holds approximately 110,000 clones, with about 88% as singletons. The source material was peripheral blood, sampled on day 0 of AZD1222 vaccination. The receptors stem from an adult in good health. Each CDR3 is given with its conserved first and last residue. D genes are given only for firm matches. The size entry is marked missing in some rows and otherwise reads once, few, many or a size class.

V gene	J gene	clone size	D gene	CDR3 DNA	CDR3 protein
TRBV7-8	TRBJ1-3	NA	NA	TGTGCCAGCAGCTTAGGATGGCGATCTGGAAACACCATATATTTT	CASSLGWRSGNTIYF
TRBV28	TRBJ2-3	NA	NA	TGTGCCAGCAGTTCCCTTTTCGGGCGGGACGGCACAGATACGCAGTATTTT	CASSSLFGRDGTDTQYF
TRBV19	TRBJ1-5	NA	NA	TGTGCCAGTAGTCAGGGTTTAAGCAATCAGCCCCAGCATTTT	CASSQGLSNQPQHF
TRBV28	TRBJ1-5	NA	NA	TGTGCCAGCCGCATCAACAATCAGCCCCAGCATTTT	CASRINNQPQHF
TRBV30	TRBJ1-4	NA	NA	TGTGCCTGGAGTAACTACAGGGTTGGTAATGAAAAACTGTTTTTT	CAWSNYRVGNEKLFF
TRBV11-3	TRBJ2-3	NA	NA	TGTGCCAGCAGCTTAGGAGTGACAGATACGCAGTATTTT	CASSLGVTDTQYF
TRBV28	TRBJ1-5	NA	NA	TGTGCCAGCAGACTATATTCAGGGGATCAGCCCCAGCATTTT	CASRLYSGDQPQHF
TRBV9	TRBJ2-7	once	NA	TGTGCCAGCAGCCGGGACGGAGGCTCCTACGAGCAGTACTTC	CASSRDGGSYEQYF
TRBV27	TRBJ2-5	NA	TRBD2	TGTGCCAGCAGTTTGAGCGGGATTGAGACCCAGTACTTC	CASSLSGIETQYF
TRBV7-2	TRBJ2-1	once	TRBD2	TGTGCCAGCAGCCCCTCTAGCGGGAGTTACAATGAGCAGTTCTTC	CASSPSSGSYNEQFF
TRBV19	TRBJ2-7	NA	NA	TGTGCCAGTAGTATCGGGGCAGCGCGCTACGAGCAGTACTTC	CASSIGAARYEQYF
TRBV3-1/TRBV3-2	TRBJ1-6	NA	NA	TGTGCCAGCAGCCAGGGGGCTTATAATTCACCCCTCCACTTT	CASSQGAYNSPLHF
TRBV4-2	TRBJ1-2	NA	NA	TGTGCCAGCAGCCAAGAGGTTGGGGGCGCACTTGGCTACACCTTC	CASSQEVGGALGYTF
TRBV7-9	TRBJ1-1	NA	NA	TGTGCCAGCAGCTTAGGCCAGGCAAACACTGAAGCTTTCTTT	CASSLGQANTEAFF
TRBV6-1	TRBJ2-5	NA	NA	TGTGCCAGCAGTGACAGCCCAAGCCAAGAGACCCAGTACTTC	CASSDSPSQETQYF
TRBV2	TRBJ1-6	NA	TRBD1	TGTGCCAGCAAGGGGACAGGGATTTCACCCCTCCACTTT	CASKGTGISPLHF
TRBV6-1	TRBJ1-1	many	NA	TGTGCCAGCAGTGAACAGTACACTGAAGCTTTCTTT	CASSEQYTEAFF
TRBV24-1	TRBJ1-1	once	TRBD1	TGTGCCACCAGTGATAACAGGGGGGTGTTCACTGAAGCTTTCTTT	CATSDNRGVFTEAFF
TRBV3-1/TRBV3-2	TRBJ1-5	few	NA	TGTGCCAGCAGCCAAGTCCCGGGGGAGCCCCAGCATTTT	CASSQVPGEPQHF
TRBV5-4	TRBJ2-1	NA	NA	TGTGCCAGCAGCCCGCAGCCGATCGCGAGCAATGAGCAGTTCTTC	CASSPQPIASNEQFF
TRBV30	TRBJ2-1	NA	TRBD1	TGTGCCTGGTGTGTGACAGGGCCCTACAATGAGCAGTTCTTC	CAWCVTGPYNEQFF
TRBV4-1	TRBJ1-5	NA	NA	TGCGCCAGCAGCCAAGGGGGGGATCAGCCCCAGCATTTT	CASSQGGDQPQHF
TRBV12-3/TRBV12-4	TRBJ2-5	NA	NA	TGTGCCAGCAGCCGGGACTTCCAAGAGACCCAGTACTTC	CASSRDFQETQYF
TRBV27	TRBJ2-7	medium-sized	TRBD1	TGTGCCAGCAAGCTGGGACAGGGGGCCTACGAGCAGTACTTC	CASKLGQGAYEQYF
TRBV28	TRBJ1-5	NA	NA	TGTGCCAGCAAAGGCGAAGAACAGGGAGGCAATCAGCCCCAGCATTTT	CASKGEEQGGNQPQHF
TRBV6-2/TRBV6-3	TRBJ2-5	NA	NA	TGTGCCAGCAGTTATGGGCCCGAGGGAAACGTAGAGACCCAGTACTTC	CASSYGPEGNVETQYF
TRBV28	TRBJ1-3	NA	TRBD1	TGTGCCAGCAGTTGGGGGACAGGGAACTTCGCTGGAAACACCATATATTTT	CASSWGTGNFAGNTIYF
TRBV19	TRBJ2-1	NA	TRBD2	TGTGCCAGTAGTATATTGGCGGCTAGCGGAGCTAATGAGCAGTTCTTC	CASSILAASGANEQFF
TRBV11-1	TRBJ2-3	NA	TRBD2	TGTGCCAGCAGTAATAGCGGGGGCAACACAGATACGCAGTATTTT	CASSNSGGNTDTQYF
TRBV5-1	TRBJ1-5	NA	NA	TGCGCCAGCAGCTTGTTCGGGGGGAGTGAGCCCCAGCATTTT	CASSLFGGSEPQHF
TRBV9	TRBJ1-3	once	TRBD1	TGTGCCAGCAGCCTCCGGGACAGGGTGGAAACTGGAAACACCATATATTTT	CASSLRDRVETGNTIYF
TRBV7-3	TRBJ2-1	NA	NA	TGTGCCAGCAGCGTCGGACAGCGCAATGAGCAGTTCTTC	CASSVGQRNEQFF
TRBV6-2/TRBV6-3	TRBJ1-5	NA	TRBD1	TGTGCCAGCAGCCCTGACAGGGGACAGCCCCAGCATTTT	CASSPDRGQPQHF
TRBV2	TRBJ2-3	NA	NA	TGTGCCAGCAGTGAAGATAAGATAGGACAGTATTTT	CASSEDKIGQYF
TRBV18	TRBJ1-5	once	NA	TGTGCCAGCTCACCTGACAATAATCAGCCCCAGCATTTT	CASSPDNNQPQHF
TRBV12-3/TRBV12-4	TRBJ2-7	once	NA	TGTGCCAGCAGCACGAGACCTAATAGAGAGCAGTACTTC	CASSTRPNREQYF
TRBV7-3	TRBJ2-1	NA	NA	TGTGCCAGCAGCTTACAATCTGGAACCTCCTACAATGAGCAGTTCTTC	CASSLQSGTSYNEQFF
TRBV6-5	TRBJ2-7	NA	NA	TGTGCCAGCAGGCACCCCTCCTACTACGAGCAGTACTTC	CASRHPSYYEQYF
TRBV3-1/TRBV3-2	TRBJ1-2	NA	NA	TGTGCCAGCCAGGGGATGCAGGGATTTAATTATGGCTACACCTTC	CASQGMQGFNYGYTF
TRBV3-1/TRBV3-2	TRBJ1-3	NA	NA	TGTGCCAGCAGCCACTGGCCCCCTGGAAACACCATATATTTT	CASSHWPPGNTIYF
TRBV2	TRBJ1-4	NA	NA	TGTGCCAGCAGTGAACAGGGGAGAAGTGAAAAACTGTTTTTT	CASSEQGRSEKLFF
TRBV4-3	TRBJ2-7	NA	TRBD2	TGCGCCAGCAGCCAAACACTAGCGGGAGCTTACGAGCAGTACTTC	CASSQTLAGAYEQYF
TRBV19	TRBJ1-6	NA	NA	TGTGCCAGTAGTACCGAGAGGGGTAACTCACCCCTCCACTTT	CASSTERGNSPLHF
TRBV7-2	TRBJ2-5	NA	NA	TGTGCCAGCAGCTACCAAGAGACCCAGTACTTC	CASSYQETQYF
TRBV13	TRBJ2-1	NA	NA	TGTGCCAGACCCGACGGGACGGAGAAGGATGAGCAGTTCTTC	CARPDGTEKDEQFF
TRBV7-3	TRBJ2-1	NA	TRBD2	TGTGCCAGCAGCCAGTCCGGGACTAGCAAGGATGAGCAGTTCTTC	CASSQSGTSKDEQFF
TRBV7-6	TRBJ1-5	NA	NA	TGTGCCAGCAGCAAAACGGGCCAAAGCAATCAGCCCCAGCATTTT	CASSKTGQSNQPQHF
TRBV7-2	TRBJ1-2	NA	TRBD1	TGTGCCAGCAAGCACCCCGGGACAGATTATGGCTACACCTTC	CASKHPGTDYGYTF
TRBV7-9	TRBJ2-7	NA	NA	TGTGCCAGCAGCTTAGTCGGTAGCGGCACCTACGAGCAGTACTTC	CASSLVGSGTYEQYF